The clone carrying this T cell receptor beta chain was counted between two and nine times. Its antigen remains unknown. This entry belongs to a study of spatial heterogeneity in lung cancer. Study context: Consistent detection of more beta-chain than alpha-chain sequences was observed. Findings of the study overall: Blood showed ubiquitous tumor TCRs more often at resection than at routine follow-up.

The germline gives CDR1 MNHNY, CDR2 SVGAGI (reference sequence). The V end was cut by 4 bases, the J end by 4 bases, with 4 bases between. There are 11 residues in the CDR3. A unique molecular identifier was attached to every TCR cDNA molecule. TCRdb itself ran the 5' RACE reads through MiXCR, one entry per CDR3 protein. Of nearly 15,000 distinct CDR3 sequences in the sample, 6.5% to 8.5% were seen once. Time point specified: sample taken at primary tumor resection. From tumor, nontumor lung or frozen PBMC, whole RNA was taken unsorted for sequencing. Donation came from over 60 patients with untreated early-stage non-small cell lung cancer.

V is TRBV6-6 and J is TRBJ1-2; D unclear. The sequence was obtained from a female donor with early-stage non-small cell lung cancer. The source was PBMCs, collected at surgery. CDR3 amino acids: CASSLFYGYTF. The CDR3 nucleotides are TGTGCCAGCAGTTTGTTCTATGGCTACACCTTC.